The sample holds a few counts of the clone carrying this T cell receptor (beta chain). Its antigen remains unknown. This entry belongs to a study of T cell responses to AZD1222 COVID-19 vaccine. Study in general: Investigators merged groups given second doses at roughly 4 or roughly 12 weeks. The study, taken as a whole, reports: Females outnumbered males among donors, who were mostly white British; clonal diversity was possibly underestimated. Nearly half of unique spike-specific TCRs reportedly avoided B.1.351 and B.1.1.7 mutated regions. Sampled repertoires all dated from after the peak T cell response.

Assay: immunoSEQ multiplex PCR; the TCRdb copy retains only in-frame clones and omits some. The repertoire has some 100,000 clones, more than 75% of them found once; the top ten carry about 15%. Germline V gene sequence: CDR1 DFQATT, CDR2 SNEGSKA (reference sequence). The CDR3 length is 13 residues. The V end was cut by 3 bases, the J end by 6 bases, with 12 bases between. The input for sequencing was peripheral blood, taken on day 0 of AZD1222 vaccination. The chain is built from TRBV20-1 and TRBJ2-1, with D unclear. The clonotype was recovered from an adult in good health. The CDR3 loop reads CSASWLTGNEQFF. The CDR3 DNA is TGCAGTGCTAGTTGGCTAACTGGCAATGAGCAGTTCTTC.